The clone carrying this T cell receptor beta chain appeared a single time. TCR libraries were built from about 500 ng of total RNA by linear amplification. Using its own MiXCR run on the reads, TCRdb lists one record per CDR3 protein. Found here are about 180,000 distinct CDR3 sequences, around 70% of them singletons; the top ten hold about 2.1%. The data are from a study of healthy donors' naive CD4 and CD8 T cells. Trimming shortened V by 7 bases and J by 1 base, and 10 bases separated the two germline ends. Germline lookup yields CDR1 SQVTM and CDR2 ANQGSEA. The CDR3 runs 12 residues. The sample comprised naive CD4+ and CD8+ T cells sorted from blood, pooled from several donors. This sequence originates from a pool of human donors in good health; the sample pools cells from several healthy donors. The gene calls are TRBV29-1 and TRBJ1-1; D possibly corresponds to TRBD1 (5 bases). In nucleotides, the CDR3 is TGCAGCGCTGCGACAGCGAACACTGAAGCTTTCTTT. Residues: CSAATANTEAFF.